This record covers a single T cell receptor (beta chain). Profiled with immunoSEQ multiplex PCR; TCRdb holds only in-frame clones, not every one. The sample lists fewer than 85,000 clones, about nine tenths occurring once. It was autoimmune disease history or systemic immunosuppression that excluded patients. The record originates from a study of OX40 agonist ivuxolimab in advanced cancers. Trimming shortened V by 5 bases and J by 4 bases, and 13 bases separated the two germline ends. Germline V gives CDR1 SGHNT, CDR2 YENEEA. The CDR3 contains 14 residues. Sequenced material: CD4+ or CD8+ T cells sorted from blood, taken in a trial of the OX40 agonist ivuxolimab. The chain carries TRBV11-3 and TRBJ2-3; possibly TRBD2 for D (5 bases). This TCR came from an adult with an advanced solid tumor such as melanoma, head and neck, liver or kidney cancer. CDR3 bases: TGTGCCAGCAGCCCGACGGAGGTTTCAGATACGCAGTATTTT. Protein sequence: CASSPTEVSDTQYF.